Below are 11 T cell receptor delta chains sequenced from a single sample in a study of gamma delta lymphoproliferative disorders and STAT genes. Genomic DNA from isolated PBMCs served as the sequencing template. TCRdb re-called the multiplex PCR reads with CATT. The data hold about 3,800 delta-chain clones, with about 1% observed a single time. Source material: blood. These TCRs come from a human donor in good health.

This clone was counted only a few times. The TCRdb record carries a much larger clone's protein, which differs from this DNA's translation at residue 10; a read error is the likely cause, and the protein listed here is the DNA translation. The CDR3 region has the DNA TGTGCTTATTTTTCCTACGCAGTTGGGGAATTTGGGTACACCGATAAACTCATCTTT. Residues: CAYFSYAVGEFGYTDKLIF. The chain carries TRAV38-2/DV8 and TRDJ1, with TRDD2 matching over 7 bases. The germline V gene encodes CDR1 TSESDYY and CDR2 QEAYKQQN. The V segment lost 7 bases and the J segment 0 bases; nucleotides outside the gene matches: 21. This CDR3 region has 19 residues.

On this clone itself: This probably arose from a read error, given a far larger clone one base away. Other DNA sequences in this sample translate to the same CDR3. The rearrangement links TRDV2 to TRDJ3; TRDD3 agrees at 10 bases. The CDR3 sequence is 19 residues long. CDR1 is GEAIGNYY, CDR2 EKD, per germline. The CDR3 DNA sequence: TGTGCCTGTGACATACTGGGGGATCCGAGCTCCTGGGACACCCGACAGATGTTTTTT. Its translation is CACDILGDPSSWDTRQMFF.

This clone has only a few counts. It is likely a read error: a sequence one base away is far more abundant. Other nucleotide sequences from this sample produce the same CDR3. DNA of the CDR3: TGTGCCTGTGACACACTCCGGGGGCTCGATAAACTCATCTTT. This translates into CACDTLRGLDKLIF. The chain combines TRDV2 with TRDJ1; maybe TRDD3 (5 bases). Trimming took 1 base from V and 4 from J, leaving 12 bases between them. Germline V lookup: CDR1 GEAIGNYY, CDR2 EKD. This CDR3 has 14 amino acids.

This clone was found a few times. The translation of this DNA and the TCRdb protein of a much larger clone differ at residue 3, probably owing to a read error; the protein shown here is translated from the DNA. The V gene is TRDV2, the J gene TRDJ1; D is unresolved. The CDR3 extends over 14 amino acids. Germline CDR1 and CDR2: GEAIGNYY and EKD. CDR3 loop: CAREHLTDSDKLIF. The CDR3, as DNA: TGTGCCCGTGAACACCTCACTGATTCCGATAAACTCATCTTT.

Details on this clone: It is likely a read error: a sequence one base away is far more abundant. Within the sample, other DNA sequences also encode this same CDR3. The J gene is TRDJ1, the V gene TRDV1, with D hard to call. Germline CDR1 TSWWSYY, CDR2 QGS. V was shortened by 0 bases and J by 5 bases, with 13 bases between the two germline ends. CDR3 length: 15 residues. This chain's CDR3 is CALGELSTRADKLIF. The CDR3 nucleotides are TGTGCTCTTGGGGAACTGTCTACGAGGGCTGATAAACTCATCTTT.

The J gene was reported as TRDJ1; the V gene went uncalled; no check of the table's D call, TRDD3, against the DNA was made. This CDR3 is 19 amino acids long. CDR3: CASLCLLSYWGEYTDKLIF. CDR3 DNA: TGTGCTTCATTGTGCCTTCTTTCGTACTGGGGGGAGTACACCGATAAACTCATCTTT.

For this clone: Given a far larger clone just one base away, this is likely a sequencing read error. This specimen includes other DNA sequences encoding the same CDR3. The chain employs TRDV2 and TRDJ3, with 12 bases fitting TRDD3. Per the germline V gene, CDR1 is GEAIGNYY and CDR2 is EKD. The CDR3 has 21 residues. The CDR3 coding sequence is TGTGCCTGTGACCTTACTGGGGGATACCTCTCCCCCTCCTGGGATACCCGACAGATGTTTTTC. The encoded protein is CACDLTGGYLSPSWDTRQMFF.

Details on this clone: The mismatch at residue 8 between this DNA's translation and the TCRdb protein of a much larger clone likely reflects a read error; the protein shown is translated from the DNA. The chain carries TRDV3 and TRDJ1, with TRDD3 matching over 8 bases. The CDR3 runs to 18 residues. Germline trimming cut 2 bases from V and 3 bases from J; bases unmatched to any gene: 20. From germline, CDR1 is TVYSNPD and CDR2 GDNSRS (reference sequence). DNA for the CDR3: TGTGCCTTTCCCTTCCGACTCTCCTGGGGATACCATTCCGATAAACTCATCTTT. Its protein product is CAFPFRLSWGYHSDKLIF. Supplemented by reference TRDV3 and TRDJ1, the full variable domain reads CDKVTQSSPDQTVASGSEVVLLCTYDTVYSNPDLFWYRIRPDYSFQFVFYGDNSRSEGADFTQGRFSVKHILTQKAFHLVISPVRTEDSATYYCAFPFRLSWGYHSDKLIFGKGTRVTVEP.

Notes on this clone: The protein held in TCRdb is that of a much larger clone and does not match this DNA's translation at residue 16, likely because of a read error; the protein shown is translated from the DNA. This chain connects TRDV2 to TRDJ3; 12 bases are a match to TRDD3. This CDR3 is 21 amino acids long. CDR1 and CDR2 (germline): GEAIGNYY, EKD. The CDR3 bases are TGTGCCTGTGACACCGGAGGAACTACTGGGGGATACTCCTGGGACGCCCGACAGATGTTTTTC. Translated, it gives CACDTGGTTGGYSWDARQMFF.

This clone was detected only a few times. With only one base between it and a far larger clone, this is likely a read error. The V and J genes are TRDV1 and TRDJ1, with 8 bases matching TRDD3. The V and J ends lost 6 bases and 4 bases, in that order; junction bases with no gene match: 25. Germline V gene sequence: CDR1 TSWWSYY, CDR2 QGS. The CDR3 totals 20 residues. CDR3 DNA: TGTGCTCTTGGCGTTCCCCTTCATACTGGGGGTCCCTTGTACATCGATAAACTCATCTTT. The encoded protein is CALGVPLHTGGPLYIDKLIF.

On this clone: The translation of this DNA and the TCRdb protein of a much larger clone differ at residue 13, probably owing to a read error; the protein shown here is translated from the DNA. The chain carries TRDV2 and TRDJ3; D is perhaps TRDD3 (6 bases). Germline CDR1 is GEAIGNYY and CDR2 is EKD. Trimming took 0 bases from V and 2 from J, leaving 22 bases between them. The CDR3 length is 21 residues. CDR3 sequence: CACDTGGVLGGRPWDTRQMFF. In nucleotides, the CDR3 is TGTGCCTGTGACACCGGAGGAGTACTGGGAGGTCGACCCTGGGACACCCGACAGATGTTTTTC.